The 28 T cell receptor beta chains in this list originate from one sample, sequenced in a study of T cells after posttransplantation cyclophosphamide. Cells defined as naive were viable CD3+CD4+ or CD3+CD8+ and CCR7+CD45RA+CD45RO-CD95-CD27+CD28+. Profiling relied on immunoSEQ multiplex PCR, and the TCRdb table lists in-frame clones only, not all of them. The sample includes under 40,000 clones, roughly 90% of them seen just once. Sequencing was done on a sample of naive CD4+ T cells sorted from blood. These TCRs come from a young man in good health and a related stem cell transplant donor.

J is TRBJ1-6 and V is TRBV5-6; D is perhaps TRBD1 (6 bases). Germline V CDR1 and CDR2: SGHDT, YYEEEE. The CDR3 runs 16 residues. The V end lost 5 bases, the J end lost 11 bases, and 23 bases lay between the germline ends. The CDR3 reads CASSMVRGLSQAPLHF. The CDR3, as DNA: TGTGCCAGCAGTATGGTAAGGGGGTTGTCACAGGCACCCCTCCACTTT.

The chain combines TRBV7-8 with TRBJ1-1, with D tentatively TRBD1 (5 bases). Germline V gene data show CDR1 as SGHVS and CDR2 as FQNEAQ. The CDR3 loop spans 13 amino acids. The V end lost 8 bases, the J end lost 4 bases, and 14 bases lay between the germline ends. This chain's CDR3 is CASVAGGGTEAFF. The DNA for the CDR3 is TGTGCCAGCGTCGCTGGGGGAGGCACTGAAGCTTTCTTT.

The chain links TRBV19 to TRBJ1-5; TRBD1 aligns across 7 bases. The V gene's germline CDR1 is LNHDA and CDR2 SQIVND (reference sequence). The CDR3 has 13 residues. The junction had 6 bases not matched to a gene; V was cut back by 6 bases and J by 7 bases. CDR3 nucleotides: TGTGCCAGTAGGGTTACAGGGGTCCAGCCCCAGCATTTT. Its translation is CASRVTGVQPQHF.

The V call is TRBV2, the J call TRBJ1-2; TRBD1 matches 11 bases. The CDR3 extends over 14 amino acids. The V and J ends lost 5 bases and 7 bases, in that order; junction bases with no gene match: 6. Germline lookup yields CDR1 SNHLY and CDR2 FYNNEI. DNA for the CDR3: TGTGCCAGCAGTTCTCTGGGACAGGGGGGTGGCTACACCTTC. This translates into CASSSLGQGGGYTF.

The CDR3, as DNA: TGTGCCAGTAGTATGCCAGGACAGGCCAGCTCCTACGAGCAGTACTTC. Translation gives CASSMPGQASSYEQYF. The rearrangement uses TRBV19 and TRBJ2-7; 7 bases match TRBD1. V lost 3 bases to trimming and J lost 0 bases; unmatched junction nucleotides: 8. The CDR3 is 16 residues long. Germline CDR1 reads LNHDA; CDR2 reads SQIVND (reference sequence).

In nucleotides, the CDR3 is TGTGCCAGCAGCTTAGGAGGGGGCTGGGGCTACACCTTC. It encodes CASSLGGGWGYTF. The chain links TRBV7-2 to TRBJ1-2; 7 bases are shared with TRBD1. CDR1 and CDR2 (germline): SGHTA, FQGNSA. J was trimmed by 8 bases and V by 1 base; bases with no gene match: 4. The CDR3 is made up of 13 amino acids. The full variable domain, in which reference TRBV7-2 and TRBJ1-2 provide the parts outside the CDR3, is GAGVSQSPSNKVTEKGKDVELRCDPISGHTALYWYRQSLGQGLEFLIYFQGNSAPDKSGLPSDRFSAERTGGSVSTLTIQRTQQEDSAVYLCASSLGGGWGYTFGSGTRLTVV.

This clone was recorded only once. The chain has TRBV4-3 and TRBJ1-1; weak D call: TRBD1 (5 bases). Trimming cost V 2 bases and J 5 bases, with 9 bases left between them. This CDR3 has 13 amino acids. CDR1 is LGHNA and CDR2 is YSLEER in the germline V gene. CDR3 sequence (DNA): TGCGCCAGCAGCCAACGGGGGGGGACTGAAGCTTTCTTT. Its translation: CASSQRGGTEAFF.

This clone was seen a handful of times. The V call is TRBV10-3, the J call TRBJ1-4; 10 bases are a match to TRBD1. V lost 5 bases, J lost 7 bases, and 4 bases stayed unmatched. Germline assignment: CDR1 ENHRY and CDR2 SYGVKD. The CDR3 spans 14 residues. The CDR3 loop is CAISPGQGGEKLFF. CDR3 coding DNA: TGTGCCATCAGTCCTGGACAGGGGGGTGAAAAACTGTTTTTT.

V gene TRBV6-1 combines with J gene TRBJ1-6; 7 bases line up with TRBD1. CDR3 size: 13 residues. V gave up 8 bases and J gave up 10 bases; unmatched junction bases: 8. Germline lookup yields CDR1 MNHNS and CDR2 SASEGT. This CDR3 is CASLDRNGSPLHF. In DNA form, the CDR3 reads TGTGCCAGCTTGGACAGGAACGGATCACCCCTCCACTTT.

This sequence joins TRBV5-4 and TRBJ1-2; tentatively, D is TRBD1 (5 bases). Trimming left V 0 bases short and J 7 bases short, with 13 bases between. The CDR3 runs 14 residues. Germline V CDR1 and CDR2: SGHNT, YYREEE (reference sequence). The CDR3 sequence is CASSLGRAPGGYTF. For the CDR3, the DNA is TGTGCCAGCAGCTTGGGCAGGGCCCCTGGTGGCTACACCTTC. The entire variable domain, with the rest obtained from reference TRBV5-4 and TRBJ1-2, is as follows: ETGVTQSPTHLIKTRGQQVTLRCSSQSGHNTVSWYQQALGQGPQFIFQYYREEENGRGNFPPRFSGLQFPNYSSELNVNALELDDSALYLCASSLGRAPGGYTFGSGTRLTVV.

The V gene is TRBV29-1, the J gene TRBJ1-5, with TRBD1 as a possible D gene (6 bases). The CDR3 consists of 13 residues. The V gene's germline CDR1 is SQVTM and CDR2 ANQGSEA. V was pared by 6 bases and J by 6 bases, with 15 bases between. The CDR3 spells CSVSDRLGQPQHF. DNA of the CDR3: TGCAGCGTCTCAGACAGGTTGGGTCAGCCCCAGCATTTT.

The chain recombines TRBV2 with TRBJ1-2; maybe TRBD1 (5 bases). This CDR3 has 13 residues. With 4 bases removed from V and 4 bases from J, the gap between germline ends came to 10 bases. Germline-derived CDR1 and CDR2 are SNHLY and FYNNEI. This chain's CDR3 is CASSVSGTYGYTF. In DNA form, the CDR3 reads TGTGCCAGCAGTGTAAGCGGGACCTATGGCTACACCTTC. The whole variable domain, remainder taken from reference TRBV2 and TRBJ1-2, is EPEVTQTPSHQVTQMGQEVILRCVPISNHLYFYWYRQILGQKVEFLVSFYNNEISEKSEIFDDQFSVERPDGSNFTLKIRSTKLEDSAMYFCASSVSGTYGYTFGSGTRLTVV.

V gene TRBV28 combines with J gene TRBJ2-7; TRBD2 aligns across 7 bases. V gave up 7 bases and J gave up 3 bases; unmatched junction bases: 9. CDR1 and CDR2 from the germline V gene are MDHEN and SYDVKM. The CDR3 runs to 14 residues. The CDR3 DNA reads TGTGCCAGCACCTCGGGGGGTGGAAGCTACGAGCAGTACTTC. Translating it yields CASTSGGGSYEQYF.

This clone was seen just once. V gene TRBV2 combines with J gene TRBJ2-5; D is unclear. The CDR3 covers 14 residues. V was clipped by 0 bases and J by 3 bases, with 8 bases between them. The germline V gene encodes CDR1 SNHLY and CDR2 FYNNEI. CDR3 DNA sequence: TGTGCCAGCAGTGAAGCGCGGCCGGAAGAGACCCAGTACTTC. This gives the protein CASSEARPEETQYF.

This chain links TRBV2 with TRBJ1-1; D not resolved. CDR1 and CDR2 (germline): SNHLY, FYNNEI. Deletions cut 7 bases from V and 3 bases from J, with 6 bases between. The CDR3 runs to 11 residues. In DNA form, the CDR3 reads TGTGCCAGCACTCCCGACACTGAAGCTTTCTTT. It specifies CASTPDTEAFF.

The rearrangement links TRBV18 to TRBJ1-2; a possible D gene is TRBD1 (6 bases). The CDR3 loop spans 14 amino acids. CDR1 KGHSH and CDR2 LQKENI come from the germline V gene. V dropped 3 bases and J dropped 4 bases, with 12 bases sitting between them. The CDR3: CASSPLKDSYGYTF. Written as DNA, the CDR3 is TGTGCCAGCTCACCTCTTAAGGACAGCTATGGCTACACCTTC.

The V call is TRBV13, the J call TRBJ2-7; 8 bases align to TRBD1. Germline values: CDR1 PRHDT, CDR2 FYEKMQ (reference sequence). J gave up 0 bases and V 5 bases, and 9 bases lay outside the gene matches. CDR3 length: 16 residues. The CDR3 region is CASSIQSGQASYEQYF. CDR3 coding DNA: TGTGCCAGCAGCATACAATCGGGACAGGCCTCCTACGAGCAGTACTTC.

Comment on this clone: It is likely a read error, because the conserved phenylalanine at the end of the CDR3 is missing. The limits of the CDR3 on the DNA are not certain, so only TCRdb's listed CDR3 is given. CDR3 region: CASSYLGQRTL. This rearrangement joins TRBV2 to TRBJ2-7; TRBD1 reflects the table's D call only, with no check against the DNA. From its first to its last residue, the CDR3 has 11 amino acids. From germline, CDR1 is SNHLY and CDR2 FYNNEI.

The CDR3 nucleotides are TGCGCCAGCAGCTTGCGACAGGAGAACACTGAAGCTTTCTTT. Its protein is CASSLRQENTEAFF. J is TRBJ1-1 and V is TRBV5-1; D might be TRBD1 (6 bases). CDR1 and CDR2 from the germline V gene are SGHRS and YFSETQ. The length of the CDR3 is 14 residues. V lost 1 base and J lost 1, with 8 bases in between.

The genes are TRBV13 and TRBJ2-7, with D uncertain. The CDR3 has 13 residues. Deletions cut 2 bases from V and 3 bases from J, with 8 bases between. Germline loops: CDR1 PRHDT, CDR2 FYEKMQ (reference sequence). CDR3 region: CASSLTASYEQYF. In DNA form, the CDR3 reads TGTGCCAGCAGCTTAACGGCTAGCTACGAGCAGTACTTC.

This clone has only a few counts. This chain connects TRBV10-3 to TRBJ1-1; no firm D call. Germline V gene lookup returns CDR1 ENHRY and CDR2 SYGVKD. The CDR3 is made up of 12 amino acids. V was clipped by 7 bases and J by 1 base, with 7 bases between them. CDR3 sequence: CAINGGNTEAFF. DNA of the CDR3: TGTGCCATCAATGGAGGGAACACTGAAGCTTTCTTT.

The gene calls are TRBV5-1 and TRBJ1-5; TRBD1 matches 8 bases. The CDR3 consists of 14 residues. Unmatched junction bases numbered 8, after V lost 3 bases and J lost 9 bases. CDR1 is SGHRS, CDR2 YFSETQ, per germline. In nucleotides, the CDR3 is TGCGCCAGCAGCTATGGACAGGGCACTCGGCCCCAGCATTTT. Translated, it gives CASSYGQGTRPQHF. Looking up the rest from reference TRBV5-1 and TRBJ1-5 gives the full variable domain: KAGVTQTPRYLIKTRGQQVTLSCSPISGHRSVSWYQQTPGQGLQFLFEYFSETQRNKGNFPGRFSGRQFSNSRSEMNVSTLELGDSALYLCASSYGQGTRPQHFGDGTRLSIL.

V usage is TRBV7-9 and J usage is TRBJ2-3; D may be TRBD2 (5 bases). Germline loops: CDR1 SEHNR, CDR2 FQNEAQ (reference sequence). CDR3 size: 14 residues. The germline V and J ends were trimmed by 5 bases and 4 bases, with 13 bases remaining between them. The CDR3 DNA reads as TGTGCCAGCAGCGGACTTTCGGACCCAGATACGCAGTATTTT. Protein product: CASSGLSDPDTQYF.

V is TRBV4-1 and J is TRBJ2-2, with 8 bases fitting TRBD1. There are 16 residues in the CDR3. Germline lookup yields CDR1 MGHRA and CDR2 YSYEKL. V gave up 2 bases and J gave up 4 bases; unmatched junction bases: 6. CDR3 loop: CASSQTGQAGTGELFF. Written as DNA, the CDR3 is TGCGCCAGCAGCCAAACGGGACAGGCGGGCACCGGGGAGCTGTTTTTT.

This chain links TRBV5-7 with TRBJ1-2, with 8 bases that match TRBD1. TRBV5-7 is an ORF, and what it does is uncertain. V shed 1 base, J shed 7 bases, and the junction held 9 bases outside the gene matches. This CDR3 spans 15 amino acids. In nucleotides, the CDR3 is TGTGCCAGCAGCTTGACCCACAGGGGGGTTAGTGGCTACACCTTC. As protein: CASSLTHRGVSGYTF.

The sample holds a few counts of this clone. The chain has TRBV7-9 and TRBJ1-4; TRBD1 might be the D (6 bases). Per the germline V gene, CDR1 is SEHNR and CDR2 is FQNEAQ (reference sequence). V lost 5 bases and J 10 bases, leaving 20 bases between the germline ends. The length of the CDR3 is 15 residues. The CDR3 bases are TGTGCCAGCAGCACCTCAACAGGGACGGCTGCAAAACTGTTTTTT. As protein: CASSTSTGTAAKLFF.

J is TRBJ1-1 and V is TRBV2, with D tentatively TRBD1 (6 bases). The CDR3 runs 15 residues. The V end lost 7 bases, the J end lost 0 bases, and 15 bases lay between the germline ends. Germline assignment: CDR1 SNHLY and CDR2 FYNNEI. The CDR3: CASNLDRSMNTEAFF. In DNA, the CDR3 is TGTGCCAGCAACCTGGACAGAAGTATGAACACTGAAGCTTTCTTT. The variable domain in full, with the rest retrieved from reference TRBV2 and TRBJ1-1, is EPEVTQTPSHQVTQMGQEVILRCVPISNHLYFYWYRQILGQKVEFLVSFYNNEISEKSEIFDDQFSVERPDGSNFTLKIRSTKLEDSAMYFCASNLDRSMNTEAFFGQGTRLTVV.

The chain has TRBV29-1 and TRBJ2-7, with D tentatively TRBD2 (5 bases). The germline V gene has CDR1 SQVTM and CDR2 ANQGSEA. V lost 3 bases and J lost 2, with 14 bases in between. The CDR3 contains 14 residues. CDR3 DNA sequence: TGCAGCGTTGAGGCCCCGGGGATCCCCTACGAGCAGTACTTC. It yields the protein CSVEAPGIPYEQYF.